This T cell receptor beta chain was identified during a study of blood T cell repertoires in COVID-19 (dated by TCRdb to 2020 to 2021). For the study in its entirety: Samples from collaborators originated in the United States, Italy and Spain and spanned both the acute and convalescent phases of COVID-19. The material from the prospective study consisted of cDNA or gDNA derived from T cells, B-cell-depleted T cells, or PBMCs. Subjects who had been exposed to COVID-19, were actively infected with it, or had recovered from it provided the deeply sampled blood TCRbeta repertoires that made up the dataset. The repertoires were made available in a free public database intended to serve as a resource for research on the immune response to SARS-CoV-2. The samples were drawn from the first 160 participants of the ongoing ImmuneRACE study and from roughly 1,300 subjects provided by 6 global collaborators. The sample metadata nearly always contained a de-identified subject ID, COVID-19 status, age in years and sex. Where available, HLA class I and class II types were obtained from metadata supplied by the sample provider rather than from assay-based typing. The full study reports these points: The quantity of clinical and demographic metadata differed by source and by participant and was supplied without curation.

TCRbeta CDR3 regions were amplified from genomic DNA using the immunoSEQ Assay, a bias-controlled multiplex PCR. The published analysis was carried out like this. The number of nucleated cells in each sample was estimated by amplification of reference gene primers within the assay. Sequence reads were collapsed and filtered to measure the absolute abundance of every unique TCRbeta CDR3 rearrangement. For each sample, productive Simpson clonality was calculated as the square root of Simpson's diversity index over productive rearrangements. As stored in TCRdb, this immuneACCESS dataset retains in-frame rearrangements with V and J assigned. A fraction of the clones does not appear; measured against another copy, unresolved V genes explain less than half of the discrepancy, and the remainder lacks a known reason. V, J and clone size reflect that table, while D and trimming were determined from the DNA. The sample contains under 200,000 clones, 84% of them found a single time. Roughly 8% of the sample lies in the top ten.

Trimming costs V 1 base and J 5 bases, and their ends lie 8 bases apart. Reading from cysteine to phenylalanine, the CDR3 counts 13 amino acids. Just CDR3 DNA is preserved here, 39 bases in frame from base 1. The CDR1 and CDR2 encoded by the germline V gene (reference sequence) are LNHNV and YYDKDF. Participants in the prospective study were aged about 18 to 95 years, lived in over 20 United States geographic areas, and enrolled through a virtual design. To assign participants to cohorts, the prospective study relied on clinical history that participants themselves reported in a screening survey and a study questionnaire. ImmuneRACE Cohort 3 recovered participants were defined by two consecutive negative NP/OP PCR tests, healthcare professional clearance, or symptom resolution. In the prospective study, whole blood, serum and a nasopharyngeal or oropharyngeal swab were collected from each participant by mobile phlebotomists. Additional blood draws and questionnaires over an approximately two-month period could optionally be provided by prospective study participants. Blood samples from the prospective study were shipped frozen or at room temperature prior to DNA extraction.

As to this clone: The antigen this receptor binds is unknown. Per-nucleotide qualities are absent, and no much larger clonotype sits a single base away.

The clonotype was recovered from a woman between 45 and 60 years old who had recovered from COVID-19. The chain was built from TRBV15 and TRBJ2-5; the D gene assignment is ambiguous. Sequences were obtained from PBMCs or T cells enriched from blood (not recorded which). The nucleotide sequence reads as follows: TGTGCCACCAGCAGAGGAATGGCTGAGACCCAGTACTTC. Its coded protein is CATSRGMAETQYF. Joined to the reference TRBV15 and TRBJ2-5 proteins, this CDR3 gives the full variable domain: DAMVIQNPRYQVTQFGKPVTLSCSQTLNHNVMYWYQQKSSQAPKLLFHYYDKDFNNEADTPDNFQSRRPNTSFCFLDIRSPGLGDTAMYLCATSRGMAETQYFGPGTRLLVL.